Below are 20 T cell receptor beta chains sequenced from a single sample in a study of cytomegalovirus exposure and HLA in healthy donors. Clones were read by immunoSEQ multiplex PCR, and TCRdb kept only the in-frame ones, dropping some. The profile shows tens of thousands of clones, 92% of them singletons. Specimen: PBMCs. The origin of the receptors is a man in his late teens or twenties in good health and CMV-seronegative.

The chain combines TRBV6-6 with TRBJ1-2, with D possibly TRBD1 on 6 matching bases. V was trimmed by 6 bases and J by 5 bases, leaving 10 bases between them. Per the germline V gene, CDR1 is MNHNY and CDR2 is SVGAGI (reference sequence). CDR3 length equals 12 residues. CDR3 loop: CASRNRAYGYTF. CDR3 nucleotide sequence: TGTGCCAGCAGGAACAGGGCTTATGGCTACACCTTC.

The V call is TRBV5-1, the J call TRBJ1-1; TRBD1 matches at 12 bases. The germline V gene encodes CDR1 SGHRS and CDR2 YFSETQ. V dropped 6 bases and J dropped 0; count of bases not matched to a gene: 6. The CDR3 consists of 16 residues. CDR3 residues: CASKAGTGGLNTEAFF. In DNA form, the CDR3 reads TGCGCCAGCAAGGCGGGGACAGGGGGCTTGAACACTGAAGCTTTCTTT. The full variable domain, rest sourced from reference TRBV5-1 and TRBJ1-1, is KAGVTQTPRYLIKTRGQQVTLSCSPISGHRSVSWYQQTPGQGLQFLFEYFSETQRNKGNFPGRFSGRQFSNSRSEMNVSTLELGDSALYLCASKAGTGGLNTEAFFGQGTRLTVV.

This chain uses TRBV2 with TRBJ2-3; TRBD2 aligns across 15 bases. The V segment lost 6 bases and the J segment 1 base; nucleotides outside the gene matches: 2. This CDR3 region has 16 residues. Per the germline V gene, CDR1 is SNHLY and CDR2 is FYNNEI. CDR3 amino acids: CASRRTSGRGTDTQYF. The DNA for the CDR3 is TGTGCCAGCAGGAGGACTAGCGGGAGGGGCACAGATACGCAGTATTTT.

The gene calls are TRBV2 and TRBJ2-7; TRBD1 matches 9 bases. The CDR3 is 14 residues long. Germline V gene sequence: CDR1 SNHLY, CDR2 FYNNEI. J was trimmed by 3 bases and V by 7 bases; bases with no gene match: 7. The CDR3 DNA follows: TGTGCCAGCAAGCCGGGACAGGGATACTACGAGCAGTACTTC. Its protein product is CASKPGQGYYEQYF.

The chain carries TRBV14 and TRBJ2-5; 7 bases fit TRBD2. Germline CDR1 and CDR2: SGHDN and FVKESK. Trimming cost V 3 bases and J 5 bases; bases outside gene matches: 6. The CDR3 is 14 amino acids. CDR3 bases: TGTGCCAGCAGCCAGTGGGAGGGCCGGGAGACCCAGTACTTC. It codes for CASSQWEGRETQYF.

The chain is built from TRBV28 and TRBJ1-3; 7 nucleotides line up with TRBD1. The ends lost 2 bases at V and 7 bases at J; junction bases unmatched: 8. The CDR3 loop spans 15 amino acids. The germline V gene has CDR1 MDHEN and CDR2 SYDVKM. Written as DNA, the CDR3 is TGTGCCAGCAGTTTAGGAGGAACAGGGGCCAACACCATATATTTT. Translated: CASSLGGTGANTIYF.

The chain links TRBV19 to TRBJ2-3; TRBD2 agrees at 9 bases. In germline, CDR1 is LNHDA, CDR2 SQIVND (reference sequence). This CDR3 is built from 14 residues. After removal of 5 bases from V and 5 bases from J, the junction contained 5 bases not matched to a gene. The DNA of the CDR3 is TGTGCCAGTAGTGCGGGAGGGCCGATAGATACGCAGTATTTT. It specifies CASSAGGPIDTQYF.

The CDR3 DNA sequence: TGTGCCAGCTCACCAGAGGGCCGGACTGAAGCTTTCTTT. Translation gives CASSPEGRTEAFF. The V call is TRBV18, the J call TRBJ1-1, with D unresolved. CDR1 and CDR2 from the germline V gene are KGHSH and LQKENI. V lost 2 bases, J lost 5 bases, and 9 bases lay in between. CDR3 size: 13 residues.

The V and J genes are TRBV6-5 and TRBJ2-5; D call uncertain. With 0 bases removed from V and 5 bases from J, the gap between germline ends came to 10 bases. Germline V CDR1 and CDR2: MNHEY, SVGAGI. The CDR3 runs 14 residues. The CDR3 DNA reads as TGTGCCAGCAGTTACTCTTACAATTTGGAGACCCAGTACTTC. The encoded protein is CASSYSYNLETQYF.

This chain joins TRBV9 and TRBJ2-4; the D gene is possibly TRBD2 (6 bases). This CDR3 comprises 18 residues. Germline CDR1 and CDR2: SGDLS and YYNGEE. The germline V and J ends were trimmed by 3 bases and 8 bases, with 27 bases remaining between them. DNA of the CDR3: TGTGCCAGCAGCGCTGATACAGGCAGGCCCGGGGACTGGGACATTCAGTACTTC. Translation gives CASSADTGRPGDWDIQYF. The full variable domain, with the rest looked up from reference TRBV9 and TRBJ2-4, is DSGVTQTPKHLITATGQRVTLRCSPRSGDLSVYWYQQSLDQGLQFLIQYYNGEERAKGNILERFSAQQFPDLHSELNLSSLELGDSALYFCASSADTGRPGDWDIQYFGAGTRLSVL.

This clone was observed once. The chain uses TRBV7-2 and TRBJ1-2; 8 bases are shared with TRBD1. Per germline, CDR1 SGHTA and CDR2 FQGNSA. CDR3 size: 13 residues. V lost 5 bases, J lost 6 bases, and 5 bases stayed unmatched. DNA of the CDR3: TGTGCCAGCAGCACCCGGACAGGGAATGGCTACACCTTC. The encoded protein is CASSTRTGNGYTF.

In this sample, this clone turned up once. The CDR3 DNA follows: TGCGCCAGCAGCTTGGGGACTAGTAGTTCCTACGAGCAGTACTTC. This encodes CASSLGTSSSYEQYF. The chain employs TRBV5-1 and TRBJ2-7; 7 nucleotides agree with TRBD2. The CDR3 sequence is 15 residues long. The V gene end was trimmed by 0 bases and the J gene end by 1 base; junction bases not matched to a gene: 4. Germline assignment: CDR1 SGHRS and CDR2 YFSETQ. Full variable domain (rest looked up from reference TRBV5-1 and TRBJ2-7): KAGVTQTPRYLIKTRGQQVTLSCSPISGHRSVSWYQQTPGQGLQFLFEYFSETQRNKGNFPGRFSGRQFSNSRSEMNVSTLELGDSALYLCASSLGTSSSYEQYFGPGTRLTVT.

V is TRBV27 and J is TRBJ2-7; 8 bases are shared with TRBD2. V lost 0 bases to trimming and J lost 0 bases; unmatched junction nucleotides: 10. This CDR3 is built from 18 residues. Germline V gene data show CDR1 as MNHEY and CDR2 as SMNVEV (reference sequence). The CDR3 DNA sequence: TGTGCCAGCAGTTTATCCACAGCCCTAGCGGGCCTCTCCTACGAGCAGTACTTC. Its translation is CASSLSTALAGLSYEQYF.

The CDR3 loop is CASSLASLGAGVYGYTF. CDR3 bases: TGTGCCAGCAGCTTAGCGTCCTTGGGTGCAGGGGTCTATGGCTACACCTTC. This chain links TRBV7-8 with TRBJ1-2, with D tentatively TRBD1 (6 bases). V dropped 0 bases and J dropped 4 bases, with 18 bases sitting between them. CDR1 and CDR2 from the germline V gene are SGHVS and FQNEAQ. The CDR3 is 17 amino acids.

V usage is TRBV7-7 and J usage is TRBJ2-5; 13 bases are a match to TRBD2. Germline loops: CDR1 SSHAT, CDR2 FNYEAQ (reference sequence). The CDR3 contains 16 residues. V was clipped by 4 bases and J by 4 bases; unmatched bases: 6. CDR3 nucleotide sequence: TGTGCCAGCAGCTCTCTAACTAGCGGGAGGGGAGAGACCCAGTACTTC. Protein: CASSSLTSGRGETQYF. Filled out from reference TRBV7-7 and TRBJ2-5, the complete variable domain reads GAGVSQSPRYKVTKRGQDVTLRCDPISSHATLYWYQQALGQGPEFLTYFNYEAQPDKSGLPSDRFSAERPEGSISTLTIQRTEQRDSAMYRCASSSLTSGRGETQYFGPGTRLLVL.

The chain has TRBV19 and TRBJ1-2, with TRBD1 identical over 8 bases. The CDR3 spans 12 residues. The germline CDR1 and CDR2 sequences are LNHDA and SQIVND (reference sequence). Here the CDR3 reads CASGQGSHGYTF. Written as DNA, the CDR3 is TGTGCAAGTGGACAGGGTTCTCATGGCTACACCTTC.

The chain links TRBV7-8 to TRBJ2-7; perhaps TRBD1 as D (5 bases). V lost 5 bases, J lost 5 bases, and 10 bases lay in between. The CDR3 is 12 amino acids. The V gene's germline CDR1 is SGHVS and CDR2 FQNEAQ. The CDR3 DNA reads TGTGCCAGCAGCAGAAGGGGCGACGAGCAGTACTTC. Protein: CASSRRGDEQYF.

The CDR3 DNA follows: TGTGCCACCAGCCCACCCCGCGGGGCGAACATTCAGTACTTC. This encodes CATSPPRGANIQYF. The genes are TRBV15 and TRBJ2-4; possibly TRBD2 for D (6 bases). V was trimmed by 5 bases and J by 7 bases, leaving 15 bases between them. The CDR3 has 14 residues. Per germline, CDR1 LNHNV and CDR2 YYDKDF (reference sequence).

V is TRBV7-2 and J is TRBJ2-1, with D tentatively TRBD2 (7 bases). Germline assignment: CDR1 SGHTA and CDR2 FQGNSA. Between the trimmed V and J ends, which lost 1 base and 4 bases, there was a span of 23 bases. This CDR3 has 19 residues. In DNA, the CDR3 is TGTGCCAGCAGCTTAGTCGGGGGTCGGGATCGGGGGGCTTACAATGAGCAGTTCTTC. Translation: CASSLVGGRDRGAYNEQFF.

This clone was seen just once. V and J are TRBV6-5 and TRBJ2-3; 9 bases line up with TRBD1. The V and J ends lost 6 bases and 1 base, in that order; junction bases with no gene match: 2. This CDR3 spans 14 amino acids. In germline, CDR1 is MNHEY, CDR2 SVGAGI. This CDR3 reads CASRRDRGTDTQYF. CDR3 nucleotide sequence: TGTGCCAGCAGGAGGGACAGGGGCACAGATACGCAGTATTTT.